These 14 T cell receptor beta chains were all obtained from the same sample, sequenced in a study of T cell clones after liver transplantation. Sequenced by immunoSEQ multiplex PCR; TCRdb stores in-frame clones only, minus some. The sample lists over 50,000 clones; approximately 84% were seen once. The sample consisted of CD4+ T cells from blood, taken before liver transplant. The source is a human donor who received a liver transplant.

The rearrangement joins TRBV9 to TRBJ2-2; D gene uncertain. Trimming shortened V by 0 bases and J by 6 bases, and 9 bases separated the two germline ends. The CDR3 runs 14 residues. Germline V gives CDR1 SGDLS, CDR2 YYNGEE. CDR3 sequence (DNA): TGTGCCAGCAGCGTAGATCTTGTGCCCGGGGAGCTGTTTTTT. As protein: CASSVDLVPGELFF.

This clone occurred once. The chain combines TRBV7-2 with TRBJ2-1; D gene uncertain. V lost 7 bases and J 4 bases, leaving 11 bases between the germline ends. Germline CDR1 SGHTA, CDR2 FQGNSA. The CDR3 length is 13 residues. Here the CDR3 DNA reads TGTGCCAGCATCAAAGATCAGTACAATGAGCAGTTCTTC. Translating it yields CASIKDQYNEQFF.

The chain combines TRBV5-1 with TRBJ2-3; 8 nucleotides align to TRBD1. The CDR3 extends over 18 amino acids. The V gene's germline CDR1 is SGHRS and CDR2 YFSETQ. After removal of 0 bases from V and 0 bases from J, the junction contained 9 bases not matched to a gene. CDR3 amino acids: CASSLASRTGSSTDTQYF. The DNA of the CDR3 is TGCGCCAGCAGCTTGGCCTCACGGACAGGGAGTAGCACAGATACGCAGTATTTT. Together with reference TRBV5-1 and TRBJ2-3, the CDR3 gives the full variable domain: KAGVTQTPRYLIKTRGQQVTLSCSPISGHRSVSWYQQTPGQGLQFLFEYFSETQRNKGNFPGRFSGRQFSNSRSEMNVSTLELGDSALYLCASSLASRTGSSTDTQYFGPGTRLTVL.

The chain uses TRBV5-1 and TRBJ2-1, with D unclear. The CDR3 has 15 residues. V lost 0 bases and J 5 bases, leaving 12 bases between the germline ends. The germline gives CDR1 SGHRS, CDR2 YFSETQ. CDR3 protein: CASSLASVADNEQFF. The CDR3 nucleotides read TGCGCCAGCAGCTTGGCCTCCGTCGCGGACAATGAGCAGTTCTTC.

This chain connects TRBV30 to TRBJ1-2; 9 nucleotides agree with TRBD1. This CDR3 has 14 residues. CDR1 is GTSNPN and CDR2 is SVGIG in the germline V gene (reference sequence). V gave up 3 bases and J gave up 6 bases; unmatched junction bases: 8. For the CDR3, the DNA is TGTGCCTGGAGCCAGTACCGGGACAGGGATGGCTACACCTTC. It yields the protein CAWSQYRDRDGYTF.

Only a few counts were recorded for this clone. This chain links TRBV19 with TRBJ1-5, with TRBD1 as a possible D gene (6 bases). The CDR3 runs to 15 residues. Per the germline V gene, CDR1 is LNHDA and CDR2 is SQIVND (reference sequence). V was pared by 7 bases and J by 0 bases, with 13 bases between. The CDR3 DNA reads TGTGCCAGTAATCCGGACAGCCATAGCAATCAGCCCCAGCATTTT. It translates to CASNPDSHSNQPQHF. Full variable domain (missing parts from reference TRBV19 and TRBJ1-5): DGGITQSPKYLFRKEGQNVTLSCEQNLNHDAMYWYRQDPGQGLRLIYYSQIVNDFQKGDIAEGYSVSREKKESFPLTVTSAQKNPTAFYLCASNPDSHSNQPQHFGDGTRLSIL.

The CDR3 is CASSPPNTDTQYF. In DNA, the CDR3 is TGTGCCAGCAGCCCGCCAAACACAGATACGCAGTATTTT. This chain connects TRBV28 to TRBJ2-3; D gene unclear. V lost 6 bases to trimming and J lost 2 bases, with 9 bases between them. Germline CDR1 is MDHEN and CDR2 is SYDVKM. CDR3 length equals 13 residues. The full variable domain, with the rest looked up from reference TRBV28 and TRBJ2-3, is DVKVTQSSRYLVKRTGEKVFLECVQDMDHENMFWYRQDPGLGLRLIYFSYDVKMKEKGDIPEGYSVSREKKERFSLILESASTNQTSMYLCASSPPNTDTQYFGPGTRLTVL.

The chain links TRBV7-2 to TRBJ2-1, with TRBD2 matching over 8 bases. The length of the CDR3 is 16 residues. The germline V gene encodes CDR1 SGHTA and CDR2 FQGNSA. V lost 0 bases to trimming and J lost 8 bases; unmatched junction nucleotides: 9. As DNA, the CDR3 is TGTGCCAGCAGCTTAGCGTGGACGGGGGGGGCGGATGAGCAGTTCTTC. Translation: CASSLAWTGGADEQFF.

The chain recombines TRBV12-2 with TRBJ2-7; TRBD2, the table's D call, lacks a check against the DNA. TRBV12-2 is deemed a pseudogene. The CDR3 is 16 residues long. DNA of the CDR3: TGTGCAAGTCGCTTAGGTTTGGCGGGAGGGCCGTGGGAGCAGTACTTC. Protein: CASRLGLAGGPWEQYF.

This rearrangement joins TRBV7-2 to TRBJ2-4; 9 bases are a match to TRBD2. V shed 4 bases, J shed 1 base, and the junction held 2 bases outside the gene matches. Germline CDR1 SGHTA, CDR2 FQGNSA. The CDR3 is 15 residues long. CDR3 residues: CASSWTSEAKNIQYF. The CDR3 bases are TGTGCCAGCAGCTGGACTAGCGAGGCCAAAAACATTCAGTACTTC.

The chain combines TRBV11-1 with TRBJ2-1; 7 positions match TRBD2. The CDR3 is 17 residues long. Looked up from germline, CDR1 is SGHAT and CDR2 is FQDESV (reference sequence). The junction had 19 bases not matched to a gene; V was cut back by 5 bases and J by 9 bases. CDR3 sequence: CASSRQKTVAGEGEQFF. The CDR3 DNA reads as TGTGCCAGCAGCCGACAAAAAACGGTGGCGGGGGAGGGTGAGCAGTTCTTC.

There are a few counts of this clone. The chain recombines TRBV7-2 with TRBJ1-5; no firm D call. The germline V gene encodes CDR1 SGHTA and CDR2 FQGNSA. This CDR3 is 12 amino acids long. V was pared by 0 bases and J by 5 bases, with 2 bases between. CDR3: CASSLADQPQHF. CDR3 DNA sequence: TGTGCCAGCAGCTTAGCCGATCAGCCCCAGCATTTT.

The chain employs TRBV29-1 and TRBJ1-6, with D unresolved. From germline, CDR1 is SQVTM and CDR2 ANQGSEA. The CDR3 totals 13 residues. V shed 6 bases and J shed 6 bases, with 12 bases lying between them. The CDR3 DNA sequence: TGCAGCGTCCGAAAAGGGTCTAATTCACCCCTCCACTTT. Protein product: CSVRKGSNSPLHF. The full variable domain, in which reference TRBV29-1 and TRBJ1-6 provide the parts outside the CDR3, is SAVISQKPSRDICQRGTSLTIQCQVDSQVTMMFWYRQQPGQSLTLIATANQGSEATYESGFVIDKFPISRPNLTFSTLTVSNMSPEDSSIYLCSVRKGSNSPLHFGNGTRLTVT.

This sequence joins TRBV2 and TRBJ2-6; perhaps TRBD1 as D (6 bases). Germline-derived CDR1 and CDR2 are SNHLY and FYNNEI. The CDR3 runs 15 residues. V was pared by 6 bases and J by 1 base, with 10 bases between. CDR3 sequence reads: CASRPTGSGANVLTF. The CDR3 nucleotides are TGTGCCAGCAGGCCTACAGGGTCTGGGGCCAACGTCCTGACTTTC.